The clone carrying this T cell receptor beta chain showed up just a few times. The antigen is not known. TCR beta CDR3 regions were amplified from RNA transcripts. The study used the HTBI primer set for a first-round RT-PCR of the TCR CDR3. TCRdb analysed the multiplex PCR reads with MiXCR anew, one entry per CDR3 protein. This sample has about half a million distinct CDR3 sequences, with around 21% found just once. When ophthalmopathy did not progress within 18 months, Graves' hyperthyroidism was considered stable. This record comes from a study of T cells in Graves' hyperthyroidism and ophthalmopathy. Study at large: Peripheral blood was drawn at first diagnosis, prior to all treatment. Study-wide results and limits: Peripheral blood also featured most of the thyroid clonotypes expanded above 0.001. Ophthalmopathy was told apart from stable hyperthyroidism by a 13 V-J model.

V shed 1 base and J shed 1 base, with 11 bases lying between them. The CDR3 covers 15 residues. The germline V gene has CDR1 SGHRS and CDR2 YFSETQ. This chain links TRBV5-1 with TRBJ1-1, with D possibly TRBD1 on 5 matching bases. This clonotype originated in a man aged 18 to 30 with Graves' hyperthyroidism. The specimen sequenced was blood. The CDR3 coding sequence is TGCGCCAGCAGCTTGACCTCCAGGGCGAACACTGAAGCTTTCTTT. Encoded protein: CASSLTSRANTEAFF.